One sample yielded the 4 T cell receptor beta chains listed below, sequenced in a study of Tregs in tolerant kidney transplant recipients. Profiled with immunoSEQ multiplex PCR; TCRdb holds only in-frame clones, not every one. In the table there are some 55,000 clones, approximately 85% of which are singletons. This material consisted of Tregs from blood, taken before the transplant. The receptors here all came from a human donor who received a combined kidney and bone marrow transplant.

The J gene is TRBJ1-4, the V gene TRBV6-5, with 10 bases aligning to TRBD1. V trimming: 6 bases; J trimming: 8 bases; junction bases outside the gene matches: 6. This CDR3 has 14 residues. The germline gives CDR1 MNHEY, CDR2 SVGAGI. CDR3 region: CASRRGQGREKLFF. The CDR3 DNA follows: TGTGCCAGCAGGCGGGGACAGGGGCGGGAAAAACTGTTTTTT.

The chain recombines TRBV15 with TRBJ2-1; D gene ambiguous. This CDR3 has 15 residues. CDR1 and CDR2 from the germline V gene are LNHNV and YYDKDF (reference sequence). V was shortened by 1 base and J by 0 bases, with 7 bases between the two germline ends. CDR3 in DNA: TGTGCCACCAGCAGAGGGCTTCGCTCCTACAATGAGCAGTTCTTC. The encoded protein is CATSRGLRSYNEQFF.

The rearrangement joins TRBV15 to TRBJ2-7, with a possible D match to TRBD2 (7 bases). In germline, CDR1 is LNHNV, CDR2 YYDKDF (reference sequence). The CDR3 length is 18 residues. Trimming removed 0 bases at V and 0 bases at J, with 18 bases between. The CDR3 DNA reads as TGTGCCACCAGCAGAGAACCCATCGGGGGGCTAAGCTCCTACGAGCAGTACTTC. It encodes CATSREPIGGLSSYEQYF.

The rearrangement uses TRBV7-2 and TRBJ2-1, with 10 bases identical to TRBD2. The V and J ends lost 7 bases and 8 bases, in that order; junction bases with no gene match: 8. Germline V gene data show CDR1 as SGHTA and CDR2 as FQGNSA. The CDR3 runs to 14 residues. The DNA of the CDR3 is TGTGCCAGCACCCGAAGCGGGAGGGCCTATGAGCAGTTCTTC. It is translated as CASTRSGRAYEQFF.